A selection of T cell receptor beta chains follows, all from one sample in a study of identical twins. TCRdb independently ran MiXCR on the 5' RACE reads; one entry per CDR3 protein. The profile covers fewer than 650,000 distinct CDR3 sequences, with around 9.6% appearing a single time and under 3.5% taken by the ten largest. The data also belong to a second study, concerning yellow fever vaccine responses in identical twins.

Sequencing was carried out using PBMCs. The source is a woman under 30 in good health. Both conserved end residues are trimmed from each CDR3. The order of the fields is V gene, J gene, CDR3 protein.

TRBV29-1	TRBJ1-2	SVEALGPSYT
TRBV2	TRBJ2-5	ASREDRVRSETQY
TRBV29-1	TRBJ2-1	SVRTSGRSYNEQF
TRBV29-1	TRBJ2-7	SVGSDYEQY
TRBV7-9	TRBJ2-7	ASSPPSGPGVYEQY
TRBV27	TRBJ2-7	ASSLGRGWSEQY
TRBV27	TRBJ2-1	ASSTASGRGNNEQF
TRBV2	TRBJ2-3	ASSRGLAGRSDTQY
TRBV4-1	TRBJ2-5	ASSHVIAGGEETQY
TRBV7-9	TRBJ2-2	ASSLGAENTGELF
TRBV15	TRBJ1-1	ATSIPDRVTEAF
TRBV5-1	TRBJ2-2	ASGTTGTGRTGELF